The subject of this entry is one T cell receptor (beta chain). What it recognizes is unknown. Clones were read by immunoSEQ multiplex PCR, and TCRdb kept only the in-frame ones, dropping some. The table has roughly 50,000 clones, around 85% seen once. Every patient had mismatch repair deficiency by PCR or immunohistochemistry. TCRs were sequenced from a few patients responding to pembrolizumab. The sample is drawn from a study of PD-1 blockade in mismatch repair-deficient tumors. Turning to the study itself: Patients had approximately 11 mismatch repair-deficient cancer types and were previously treated and progressing.

The study, taken as a whole, reports: After pembrolizumab, tumor-resident clones rose rapidly, then generally contracted before radiologic responses.

CDR3 length equals 15 residues. Trimming stripped 5 bases from V and 0 bases from J, with 13 bases between. Germline V gene lookup returns CDR1 SEHNR and CDR2 FQNEAQ (reference sequence). The starting material was peripheral blood, obtained roughly 19 weeks after starting pembrolizumab. The genes are TRBV7-9 and TRBJ1-1; D may be TRBD1 (5 bases). This receptor was taken from an adult with mismatch repair-deficient cancer. For the CDR3, the DNA is TGTGCCAGCAGCCAACAGGAGTCTCTGAACACTGAAGCTTTCTTT. This sequence encodes CASSQQESLNTEAFF.